This T cell receptor (beta chain) was captured in a study of T cell repertoires in cytomegalovirus infection. Background on the study: Both a matching HLA type and CMV infection were indicated by public TCR beta signatures. General study points: Clonotypes of TCR beta that were HLA-C-restricted and CMV-specific dominated the ex vivo response. Frequencies of public TCR beta families were cumulated, and this identified carriers of CMV plus the relevant HLA.

About this clonotype itself: Its antigen remains unknown.

Trimming removed 5 bases at V and 2 bases at J, with 12 bases between. Germline V gene sequence: CDR1 SEHNR, CDR2 FQNEAQ (reference sequence). This CDR3 has 15 residues. TCRdb redid the calling of the reads with MiXCR, one entry per CDR3 protein. The table has some 180,000 distinct CDR3 sequences, 17% seen once. This TCR came from a human donor in good health (CMV status not recorded). Some clones in this sample may be carry-over from other donors' samples. Sequenced input: CD8+ T cells from PBMCs. The V call is TRBV7-9, the J call TRBJ2-2; a possible D gene is TRBD1 (6 bases). In nucleotides, the CDR3 is TGTGCCAGCAGCACCGGACAGATCAACACCGGGGAGCTGTTTTTT. Translation gives CASSTGQINTGELFF.